The 20 T cell receptor beta chains below all came from one sample that was sequenced in a study of T cell responses to AZD1222 COVID-19 vaccine. Method: immunoSEQ multiplex PCR; TCRdb's copy keeps in-frame clones and lacks some. Of some 110,000 clones in the sample, less than 90% are singletons; the top ten hold approximately 7.5%. Source: peripheral blood, taken on day 0 of AZD1222 vaccination. These receptors all stem from an adult in good health.

The rearrangement uses TRBV28 and TRBJ2-7; 8 bases line up with TRBD1. This CDR3 contains 14 residues. In germline, CDR1 is MDHEN, CDR2 SYDVKM. Trimming removed 2 bases from V and 5 bases from J; junction bases left unmatched: 5. As DNA, the CDR3 is TGTGCCAGCAGTTTACAGGGGGCGCGTCACGAGCAGTACTTC. It translates to CASSLQGARHEQYF.

The chain recombines TRBV12-3 or TRBV12-4 with TRBJ1-2, with D tentatively TRBD1 (6 bases). Trimming removed 7 bases from V and 6 bases from J, with 9 bases in between. This CDR3 region has 11 residues. The CDR3 protein is CASTGDNGYTF. The CDR3 DNA sequence: TGTGCCAGCACTGGGGACAATGGCTACACCTTC.

This clone came up a few times. J is TRBJ2-2 and V is TRBV10-2; 11 bases are a match to TRBD2. Trimming took 3 bases from V and 6 from J; bases not matched to a gene: 9. CDR1 and CDR2 (germline): WSHSY, SAAADI. There are 17 residues in the CDR3. The CDR3, as DNA: TGCGCCAGCAGTGATAGCGGGAGGGCCTTGTCCGCCGGGGAGCTGTTTTTT. Translation gives CASSDSGRALSAGELFF.

This clone was picked up a small number of times. The gene calls are TRBV14 and TRBJ2-2, with D maybe TRBD1 (5 bases). Per germline, CDR1 SGHDN and CDR2 FVKESK. The CDR3 totals 17 residues. Trimming took off 2 bases at V and 7 bases at J, with 20 bases between the two ends. For the CDR3, the DNA is TGTGCCAGCAGCCAACTCATTCAGACAGTAGAAATCGGGGAGCTGTTTTTT. This gives the protein CASSQLIQTVEIGELFF.

The chain joins TRBV6-4 to TRBJ2-1; no clear D gene. Trimming left V 7 bases short and J 0 bases short, with 4 bases between. This CDR3 region has 12 residues. The germline V gene has CDR1 MRHNA and CDR2 SNTAGT. The CDR3 sequence: CASTNSYNEQFF. The CDR3 bases are TGTGCCAGCACGAACTCCTACAATGAGCAGTTCTTC.

The chain uses TRBV10-3 and TRBJ2-1, with D tentatively TRBD2 (6 bases). V was cut by 4 bases and J by 8 bases, with 6 bases left in between. The CDR3 sequence is 11 residues long. Germline V gene sequence: CDR1 ENHRY, CDR2 SYGVKD. The CDR3 loop reads CAISGGDEQFF. The CDR3 DNA sequence: TGTGCCATCAGTGGGGGGGATGAGCAGTTCTTC.

Concerning this clone itself: Compared with germline, one end of the junction differs, possibly owing to a read error. V gene TRBV4-1 combines with J gene TRBJ2-1, with D hard to call. CDR1 and CDR2 (germline): MGHRA, YSYEKL. The CDR3 has 17 amino acids. The CDR3 nucleotides are TGCGCCAGCAGTCAAGAGGCCGGGCCGAGCTCCTACAATGAGCAGTTCTTC. It encodes CASSQEAGPSSYNEQFF.

The chain has TRBV30 and TRBJ1-5; no definite D call. The V gene's germline CDR1 is GTSNPN and CDR2 SVGIG (reference sequence). The CDR3 covers 14 residues. Trimming removed 3 bases from V and 3 bases from J, with 12 bases in between. CDR3 residues: CAWRERSSNQPQHF. The DNA for the CDR3 is TGTGCCTGGAGGGAGAGGAGCTCCAATCAGCCCCAGCATTTT.

The chain has TRBV6-5 and TRBJ2-1; tentatively, D is TRBD1 (6 bases). There are 13 residues in the CDR3. Per the germline V gene, CDR1 is MNHEY and CDR2 is SVGAGI. V shed 6 bases and J shed 6 bases, with 12 bases lying between them. CDR3 in DNA: TGTGCCAGCAGAAAGCAGGGGACCAATGAGCAGTTCTTC. Its protein is CASRKQGTNEQFF.

The table lists this clone with a few counts. The chain is built from TRBV6-1 and TRBJ2-7, with TRBD1 identical over 8 bases. The V gene end was trimmed by 1 base and the J gene end by 4 bases; junction bases not matched to a gene: 6. The CDR3 is 15 residues long. Germline assignment: CDR1 MNHNS and CDR2 SASEGT. CDR3 DNA sequence: TGTGCCAGCAGTGAAGGGTCAGGGGGCCAGTACGAGCAGTACTTC. Translating it yields CASSEGSGGQYEQYF.

The V gene is TRBV6-2 or TRBV6-3, the J gene TRBJ1-2; 9 bases agree with TRBD1. Germline V gene sequence: CDR1 MNHEY, CDR2 SVGEGT. This CDR3 spans 17 amino acids. V lost 4 bases to trimming and J lost 4 bases; unmatched junction nucleotides: 13. The CDR3 is CASSWPVGTGTTYGYTF. CDR3 bases: TGTGCCAGCAGTTGGCCAGTGGGGACAGGGACGACCTATGGCTACACCTTC.

This clone was detected once. V gene TRBV13 combines with J gene TRBJ2-3, with TRBD2 matching over 7 bases. The V gene end was trimmed by 0 bases and the J gene end by 15 bases; junction bases not matched to a gene: 9. The CDR3 is made up of 13 amino acids. Germline V CDR1 and CDR2: PRHDT, FYEKMQ (reference sequence). DNA of the CDR3: TGTGCCAGCAGCTTAGGCGGGGGACTAAGACCCTATTTT. Translated, it gives CASSLGGGLRPYF.

The chain uses TRBV18 and TRBJ1-6; unclear D gene. V lost 2 bases to trimming and J lost 5 bases, with 16 bases between them. The CDR3 is made up of 17 amino acids. From germline, CDR1 is KGHSH and CDR2 LQKENI. CDR3 bases: TGTGCCAGCTCACCATTTGAAGGCGCCTTAGATAATTCACCCCTCCACTTT. Amino acids: CASSPFEGALDNSPLHF. The full variable domain, its missing parts supplied by reference TRBV18 and TRBJ1-6, is NAGVMQNPRHLVRRRGQEARLRCSPMKGHSHVYWYRQLPEEGLKFMVYLQKENIIDESGMPKERFSAEFPKEGPSILRIQQVVRGDSAAYFCASSPFEGALDNSPLHFGNGTRLTVT.

The chain uses TRBV5-1 and TRBJ2-1; 7 bases match TRBD1. The CDR3 consists of 16 residues. The V gene's germline CDR1 is SGHRS and CDR2 YFSETQ. V dropped 1 base and J dropped 4; count of bases not matched to a gene: 8. The CDR3 DNA sequence: TGCGCCAGCAGCTTGTTCTGGACAGGCGAATACAATGAGCAGTTCTTC. It translates to CASSLFWTGEYNEQFF.

The chain uses TRBV3-1 (or the pseudogene TRBV3-2) and TRBJ1-2; 7 bases align to TRBD1. The trim removed 4 bases at V and 7 bases at J, leaving 12 bases unmatched. This CDR3 region has 15 residues. Per the germline V gene, CDR1 is LGHDT and CDR2 is YNNKEL (reference sequence). The CDR3 region has the DNA TGTGCCAGCAGCCCGTCGGGACAGACGATGGGTGGCTACACCTTC. Translation gives CASSPSGQTMGGYTF.

This chain connects TRBV30 to TRBJ2-1, with 8 bases aligning to TRBD1. The CDR3 loop spans 17 amino acids. Germline V gives CDR1 GTSNPN, CDR2 SVGIG (reference sequence). With 4 bases clipped from V and 0 bases from J, the junction kept 11 bases outside the gene matches. For the CDR3, the DNA is TGTGCCTGGACCAGGGGGCCTAGCGATAGCTCCTACAATGAGCAGTTCTTC. Residues: CAWTRGPSDSSYNEQFF.

This chain links TRBV29-1 with TRBJ1-1; D might be TRBD1 (5 bases). This CDR3 has 13 amino acids. Per the germline V gene, CDR1 is SQVTM and CDR2 is ANQGSEA. V gave up 1 base and J gave up 4 bases, with 10 bases separating them. Here the CDR3 reads CSVEAQGGTEAFF. In DNA form, the CDR3 reads TGCAGCGTTGAAGCCCAGGGAGGCACTGAAGCTTTCTTT.

V gene TRBV7-9 combines with J gene TRBJ1-1, with 9 bases identical to TRBD1. With V trimmed by 1 base and J by 5 bases, 14 bases remained unmatched. This CDR3 has 18 residues. Looked up from germline, CDR1 is SEHNR and CDR2 is FQNEAQ (reference sequence). CDR3 residues: CASSLGVPGQGSDTEAFF. In DNA, the CDR3 is TGTGCCAGCAGCTTAGGGGTCCCGGGACAGGGATCGGATACTGAAGCTTTCTTT.

This clone has a single count. The J gene is TRBJ1-1, the V gene TRBV7-9, with D perhaps matching TRBD1 (6 bases). From germline, CDR1 is SEHNR and CDR2 FQNEAQ (reference sequence). The CDR3 loop spans 15 amino acids. V lost 5 bases and J lost 2, with 15 bases in between. Written as DNA, the CDR3 is TGTGCCAGCAGCATTTACAGGGCTTCTAACACTGAAGCTTTCTTT. It specifies CASSIYRASNTEAFF.

This clone was counted only a few times. V is TRBV13 and J is TRBJ2-7, with D possibly being TRBD1 (5 bases). The CDR3 has 14 residues. V lost 3 bases and J lost 5, with 14 bases in between. Germline V gene data show CDR1 as PRHDT and CDR2 as FYEKMQ (reference sequence). In nucleotides, the CDR3 is TGTGCCAGCAGCTTTGGCCAGGGAAACGACGAGCAGTACTTC. Protein sequence: CASSFGQGNDEQYF.